This T cell receptor (beta chain) was obtained from a study of cytomegalovirus exposure and HLA in healthy donors. Study findings and constraints: As a later analysis revealed, most CMV-associated TCR beta chains appeared HLA-restricted. Most TCR sequences proved rare, with some public TCRs found in many donors. In a later analysis, productive TCRs from donors in an Asian-associated ancestry cluster reportedly carried fewer N-insertions than the cohort mean.

This PCR relied on a set of 60 Vbeta primers and 13 Jbeta primers. TCRdb keeps only in-frame clones here, not all; method: immunoSEQ multiplex PCR. The profile shows 100,000 to 150,000 clones, 60% to 75% of them singletons. CDR3 size: 14 residues. CDR1 and CDR2 from the germline V gene are LNHDA and SQIVND (reference sequence). The V segment lost 6 bases and the J segment 7 bases; nucleotides outside the gene matches: 8. Notes on this clone: Its cognate antigen is unknown.

The sequence was obtained from a woman aged 50 to 60 in good health and CMV-seropositive. The V and J genes are TRBV19 and TRBJ1-5; TRBD1 agrees at 8 bases. What was sequenced was PBMCs. This CDR3 reads CASSQTGARQPQHF. The DNA of the CDR3 is TGTGCCAGTAGCCAGACAGGGGCACGCCAGCCCCAGCATTTT. The variable domain in full, completed from reference TRBV19 and TRBJ1-5, reads DGGITQSPKYLFRKEGQNVTLSCEQNLNHDAMYWYRQDPGQGLRLIYYSQIVNDFQKGDIAEGYSVSREKKESFPLTVTSAQKNPTAFYLCASSQTGARQPQHFGDGTRLSIL.